The 14 T cell receptor beta chains given below trace back to one sample, sequenced in a study of shared T cell receptors in the human thymus. Data came from immunoSEQ multiplex PCR; TCRdb stores just in-frame clones and leaves some out. The repertoire holds tens of thousands of clones, about 95% seen once, with about 0.033% in the top ten. Sequenced: thymocytes. These receptors were taken from a human donor.

The V gene is TRBV9, the J gene TRBJ1-3, with D possibly being TRBD1 (5 bases). V gave up 0 bases and J gave up 2 bases, with 12 bases separating them. The germline CDR1 and CDR2 sequences are SGDLS and YYNGEE. The CDR3 covers 16 residues. CDR3 protein: CASSVVPAGAGNTIYF. DNA of the CDR3: TGTGCCAGCAGCGTAGTACCCGCGGGGGCTGGAAACACCATATATTTT.

The V and J genes are TRBV7-5 and TRBJ2-6; TRBD1, the table's D call, was not compared with the DNA. TRBV7-5 is a recognized pseudogene. The CDR3 contains 17 residues. The CDR3 DNA follows: TGTGCCAGAATGACAAACTGTAGACAAAGTCGGGCCAACGTCCTGACTTTC. Translated: CARMTNCRQSRANVLTF.

The chain recombines TRBV27 with TRBJ1-1; D gene uncertain. This CDR3 has 13 amino acids. Germline-derived CDR1 and CDR2 are MNHEY and SMNVEV (reference sequence). V was clipped by 2 bases and J by 6 bases, with 10 bases between them. The DNA for the CDR3 is TGTGCCAGCAGTTTACGGGTACGAGCTGAAGCTTTCTTT. Encoded protein: CASSLRVRAEAFF.

The chain has TRBV28 and TRBJ2-1, with 7 positions matching TRBD1. From germline, CDR1 is MDHEN and CDR2 SYDVKM. V was clipped by 3 bases and J by 6 bases; unmatched bases: 11. This CDR3 contains 16 residues. CDR3: CASSFPSQGKSNEQFF. The DNA for the CDR3 is TGTGCCAGCAGTTTCCCTTCACAGGGGAAGAGCAATGAGCAGTTCTTC. Variable domain in full (rest from reference TRBV28 and TRBJ2-1): DVKVTQSSRYLVKRTGEKVFLECVQDMDHENMFWYRQDPGLGLRLIYFSYDVKMKEKGDIPEGYSVSREKKERFSLILESASTNQTSMYLCASSFPSQGKSNEQFFGPGTRLTVL.

The rearrangement links TRBV4-2 to TRBJ1-6; the D is unclear. Germline V CDR1 and CDR2: LGHNA, YNFKEQ. This CDR3 is 16 amino acids long. Trimming took off 0 bases at V and 3 bases at J, with 9 bases between the two ends. CDR3 coding DNA: TGTGCCAGCAGCCAAGACGGATCGCTCTATAATTCACCCCTCCACTTT. This encodes CASSQDGSLYNSPLHF.

This chain uses TRBV12-5 with TRBJ1-1; no clear D gene. CDR1 is LGHNT and CDR2 is FRNRAP in the germline V gene. The CDR3 loop spans 15 amino acids. Trimming removed 4 bases from V and 0 bases from J, with 12 bases in between. Here the CDR3 reads CASGSPTGVNTEAFF. The DNA of the CDR3 is TGTGCTAGTGGTTCGCCCACCGGGGTGAACACTGAAGCTTTCTTT.

The rearrangement uses TRBV4-2 and TRBJ1-5; D is uncertain. Germline CDR1 is LGHNA and CDR2 is YNFKEQ. The CDR3 is 15 amino acids. Deletions cut 0 bases from V and 4 bases from J, with 10 bases between. DNA of the CDR3: TGTGCCAGCAGCCAAGATCGTTGGCCTAATCAGCCCCAGCATTTT. The encoded protein is CASSQDRWPNQPQHF.

The rearrangement links TRBV7-2 to TRBJ2-1; 10 bases agree with TRBD2. With 6 bases clipped from V and 0 bases from J, the junction kept 8 bases outside the gene matches. The length of the CDR3 is 17 residues. Germline CDR1 and CDR2: SGHTA and FQGNSA. CDR3 loop: CASSSGTSDSSYNEQFF. Here the CDR3 DNA reads TGTGCCAGCAGTTCGGGGACTAGCGACAGCTCCTACAATGAGCAGTTCTTC.

The table lists this clone with a few counts. This chain uses TRBV4-1 with TRBJ1-1; 7 bases fit TRBD1. The CDR3 consists of 17 residues. The V segment lost 1 base and the J segment 4 bases; nucleotides outside the gene matches: 12. Germline CDR1 reads MGHRA; CDR2 reads YSYEKL. The CDR3 DNA follows: TGCGCCAGCAGCCAAGGTCCAATGTTGACAGGGCGCACTGAAGCTTTCTTT. It specifies CASSQGPMLTGRTEAFF.

This chain joins TRBV6-5 and TRBJ2-2; D is unclear. V lost 3 bases, J lost 0 bases, and 11 bases lay in between. This CDR3 region has 16 residues. Germline V gives CDR1 MNHEY, CDR2 SVGAGI. For the CDR3, the DNA is TGTGCCAGCAGTTATCTTGATCTAGCGAACACCGGGGAGCTGTTTTTT. It yields the protein CASSYLDLANTGELFF.

The rearrangement uses TRBV9 and TRBJ2-2; no reliable D call. The CDR3 sequence is 14 residues long. Trimming left V 4 bases short and J 1 base short, with 8 bases between. Germline loops: CDR1 SGDLS, CDR2 YYNGEE. The CDR3 sequence: CASSPCRNTGELFF. DNA for the CDR3: TGTGCCAGCAGCCCGTGCAGGAACACCGGGGAGCTGTTTTTT.

This chain joins TRBV4-2 and TRBJ2-5; TRBD1 matches 8 bases. The V and J ends lost 5 bases and 3 bases, in that order; junction bases with no gene match: 11. Germline CDR1 reads LGHNA; CDR2 reads YNFKEQ. The CDR3 runs 16 residues. The CDR3 sequence: CASSKTGRGQKETQYF. DNA of the CDR3: TGTGCCAGCAGCAAGACCGGCAGGGGGCAGAAAGAGACCCAGTACTTC.

The chain joins TRBV7-2 to TRBJ2-3; D remains unclear. Germline values: CDR1 SGHTA, CDR2 FQGNSA. V lost 4 bases to trimming and J lost 2 bases, with 13 bases between them. The CDR3 covers 15 residues. The CDR3 protein is CASSSPTDSTDTQYF. CDR3 nucleotides: TGTGCCAGCAGCTCCCCAACCGACTCCACAGATACGCAGTATTTT.

This clone was recorded once. The rearrangement joins TRBV5-6 to TRBJ1-5; no clear D. V was trimmed by 1 base and J by 9 bases, leaving 14 bases between them. The germline gives CDR1 SGHDT, CDR2 YYEEEE. The CDR3 contains 14 residues. The CDR3 spells CASSLKTGGWPQHF. The CDR3 DNA reads as TGTGCCAGCAGCTTGAAGACGGGAGGTTGGCCCCAGCATTTT.